The TCR beta chain under discussion was sequenced for a study of blood T cell repertoires in COVID-19. Study information: PBMCs, B-cell-depleted T cells, or T cells provided the cDNA or gDNA that made up the material.

Trimming took off 2 bases at V and 1 base at J, with 14 bases between the two ends. The CDR3 has 16 residues. Germline V gene lookup returns CDR1 LGHNA and CDR2 YSLEER. Measured with immunoSEQ multiplex PCR; TCRdb has only the in-frame clones, and not every one. This sample has approximately 180,000 clones, with roughly 87% found just once. The count of this clone is one. Material: peripheral blood. This receptor was identified in a woman aged 45-65 years with acute or convalescent COVID-19. J is TRBJ1-1 and V is TRBV4-3; TRBD1 might be the D (5 bases). The chain's CDR3 is CASSQYQGLPNTEAFF. CDR3 sequence (DNA): TGCGCCAGCAGCCAATATCAGGGACTCCCGAACACTGAAGCTTTCTTT.